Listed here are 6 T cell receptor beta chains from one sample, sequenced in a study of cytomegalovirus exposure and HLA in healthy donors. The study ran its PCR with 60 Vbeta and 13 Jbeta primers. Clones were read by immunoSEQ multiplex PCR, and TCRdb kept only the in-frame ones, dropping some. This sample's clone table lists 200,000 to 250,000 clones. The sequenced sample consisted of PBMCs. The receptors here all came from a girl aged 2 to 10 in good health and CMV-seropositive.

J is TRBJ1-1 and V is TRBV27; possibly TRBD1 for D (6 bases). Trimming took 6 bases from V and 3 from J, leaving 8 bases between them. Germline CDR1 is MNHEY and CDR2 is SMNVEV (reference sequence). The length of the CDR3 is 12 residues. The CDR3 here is CASRDRHTEAFF. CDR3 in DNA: TGTGCCAGCAGAGACAGGCACACTGAAGCTTTCTTT.

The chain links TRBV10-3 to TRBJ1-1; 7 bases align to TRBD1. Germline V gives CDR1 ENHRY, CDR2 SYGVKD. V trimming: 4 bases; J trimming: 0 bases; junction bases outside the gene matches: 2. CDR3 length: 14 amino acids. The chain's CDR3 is CAISAQGVNTEAFF. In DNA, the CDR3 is TGTGCCATCAGTGCTCAGGGGGTGAACACTGAAGCTTTCTTT.

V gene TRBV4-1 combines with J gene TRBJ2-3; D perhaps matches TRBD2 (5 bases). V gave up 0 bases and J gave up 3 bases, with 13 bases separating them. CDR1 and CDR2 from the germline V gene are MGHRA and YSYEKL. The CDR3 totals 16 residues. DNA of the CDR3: TGCGCCAGCAGCCAAGATAGTGGTTCGGGGACAGATACGCAGTATTTT. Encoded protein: CASSQDSGSGTDTQYF.

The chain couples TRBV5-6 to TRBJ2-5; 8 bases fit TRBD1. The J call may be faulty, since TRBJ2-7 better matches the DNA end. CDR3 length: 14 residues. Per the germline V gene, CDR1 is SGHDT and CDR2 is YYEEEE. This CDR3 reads CASRRTGSSYEQYF. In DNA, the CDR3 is TGTGCCAGCAGGAGGACAGGGTCCTCCTACGAGCAGTACTTC.

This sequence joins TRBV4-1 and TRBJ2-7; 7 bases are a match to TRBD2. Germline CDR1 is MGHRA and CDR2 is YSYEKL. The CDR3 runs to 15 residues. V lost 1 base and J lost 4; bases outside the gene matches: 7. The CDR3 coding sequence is TGCGCCAGCAGCCAAGCAGAGGTAGCGGGTTACGAGCAGTACTTC. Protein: CASSQAEVAGYEQYF.

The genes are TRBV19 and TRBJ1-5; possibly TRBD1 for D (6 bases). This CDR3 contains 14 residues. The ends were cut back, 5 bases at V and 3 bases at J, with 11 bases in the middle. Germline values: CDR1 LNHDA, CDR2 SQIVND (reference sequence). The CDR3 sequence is CASSLGQINQPQHF. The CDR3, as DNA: TGTGCCAGTAGTTTGGGACAAATCAATCAGCCCCAGCATTTT.